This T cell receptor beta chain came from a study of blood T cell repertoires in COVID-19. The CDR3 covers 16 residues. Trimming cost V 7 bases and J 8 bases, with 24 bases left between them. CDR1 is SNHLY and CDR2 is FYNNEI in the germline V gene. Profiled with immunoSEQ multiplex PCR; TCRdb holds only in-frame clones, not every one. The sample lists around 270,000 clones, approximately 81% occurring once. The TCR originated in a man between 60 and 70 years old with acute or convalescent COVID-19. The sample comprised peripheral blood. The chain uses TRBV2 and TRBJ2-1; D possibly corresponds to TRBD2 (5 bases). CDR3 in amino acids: CASTVYLGIDAHEQFF. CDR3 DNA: TGTGCCAGCACCGTCTATCTCGGGATCGACGCTCATGAGCAGTTCTTC.